The clone carrying this TCR beta chain was recorded at least ten times. Amplified regions were TCR beta CDR3 sequences from RNA transcripts. A set of HTBI primers served as the primers for a first-round RT-PCR of the TCR CDR3. TCRdb reanalysed the multiplex PCR reads using MiXCR and keeps one entry per CDR3 protein. The sample includes 700,000 to 950,000 distinct CDR3 sequences, around a third of them seen just once. This record comes from a study of T cells in Graves' hyperthyroidism and ophthalmopathy. The CDR3 runs 14 residues. V shed 4 bases and J 4 bases; nucleotides not matched to a gene: 6. The germline V gene has CDR1 SQVTM and CDR2 ANQGSEA.

The chain has TRBV29-1 and TRBJ1-5; 8 nucleotides line up with TRBD1. The TCR originated in a middle-aged woman with Graves' hyperthyroidism. The sequenced sample was blood. CDR3 region: CSVVDRDQNQPQHF. The CDR3 nucleotides read TGCAGCGTTGTGGACAGGGATCAAAATCAGCCCCAGCATTTT.